The TCR beta chain described here comes from a study of T cell repertoires in cytomegalovirus infection. Via MiXCR, TCRdb re-called the reads, giving one row per CDR3 protein. The table records about 310,000 distinct CDR3 sequences, 20% to 30% of them present only once. With regard to this clonotype: Its target is not known.

The CDR3 consists of 15 residues. The germline V and J ends were trimmed by 3 bases and 7 bases, with 15 bases remaining between them. Germline loops: CDR1 WNHNN, CDR2 SYGVQD (reference sequence). Source: cultured PBMCs, taken from culture after CMV antigen stimulation. The J gene is TRBJ2-2, the V gene TRBV10-1, with D possibly TRBD1 on 6 matching bases. This clonotype was obtained from a human donor in good health (CMV status not recorded). Some clones in this sample may be carry-over from other donors' samples. CDR3 region: CASSDRLGAGGELFF. The CDR3 DNA reads TGCGCCAGCAGTGATCGATTGGGGGCCGGCGGGGAGCTGTTTTTT.